Below are 14 T cell receptor beta chains sequenced from a single sample in a study of radiotherapy plus CTLA-4 blockade in lung cancer. Produced via immunoSEQ multiplex PCR; TCRdb's table is partial and in-frame only. The sample has tens of thousands of clones, roughly four fifths seen once. The sample consisted of peripheral blood, taken from a patient treated with radiotherapy plus ipilimumab. The source is a human donor with non-small cell lung cancer who had stable disease on radiotherapy plus ipilimumab.

The gene calls are TRBV6-5 and TRBJ2-7; unclear D gene. Germline V gene lookup returns CDR1 MNHEY and CDR2 SVGAGI. Trimming shortened V by 0 bases and J by 2 bases, and 8 bases separated the two germline ends. The CDR3 totals 14 residues. The CDR3 DNA reads TGTGCCAGCAGTTACTCGAGATCCACCTACGAGCAGTACTTC. It specifies CASSYSRSTYEQYF.

The V call is TRBV7-2, the J call TRBJ2-1, with D perhaps TRBD2 (6 bases). This CDR3 comprises 15 residues. Germline V gives CDR1 SGHTA, CDR2 FQGNSA. The V and J ends lost 2 bases and 1 base respectively, with 9 bases between them. CDR3 sequence (DNA): TGTGCCAGCAGCTTACTGACTAGTTCCTACAATGAGCAGTTCTTC. It specifies CASSLLTSSYNEQFF.

This clone has just a few counts. J is TRBJ1-6 and V is TRBV7-3, with D unresolved. Germline-derived CDR1 and CDR2 are SGHTA and FQGTGA. V was clipped by 3 bases and J by 0 bases, with 12 bases between them. This CDR3 region has 17 residues. The CDR3 protein is CASSFRMGSSYNSPLHF. For the CDR3, the DNA is TGTGCCAGCAGCTTCCGGATGGGGAGCTCCTATAATTCACCCCTCCACTTT.

Written as DNA, the CDR3 is TGTGCCAGCAGTGAGGGCAGCTACGAGCAGTACGTC. This codes for CASSEGSYEQYV. This sequence joins TRBV2 and TRBJ2-7; no clear D. Germline CDR1 SNHLY, CDR2 FYNNEI. With 3 bases removed from V and 3 bases from J, the gap between germline ends came to 6 bases. The length of the CDR3 is 12 residues.

This chain joins TRBV6-4 and TRBJ2-2; 7 bases are shared with TRBD2. V lost 7 bases and J lost 2; bases outside the gene matches: 4. The CDR3 has 14 amino acids. Germline lookup yields CDR1 MRHNA and CDR2 SNTAGT. DNA of the CDR3: TGTGCCAGCACCCGGGACTACAACACCGGGGAGCTGTTTTTT. Protein product: CASTRDYNTGELFF.

The chain couples TRBV30 to TRBJ1-6; D unresolved. V lost 0 bases, J lost 7 bases, and 13 bases lay in between. The CDR3 has 15 residues. The V gene's germline CDR1 is GTSNPN and CDR2 SVGIG (reference sequence). CDR3 sequence: CAWSVLGIQNSPLHF. The CDR3 nucleotides read TGTGCCTGGAGTGTACTGGGGATCCAAAATTCACCCCTCCACTTT.

V gene TRBV9 combines with J gene TRBJ2-5, with D perhaps TRBD2 (7 bases). This CDR3 has 16 residues. Trimming stripped 2 bases from V and 3 bases from J, with 17 bases between. The germline CDR1 and CDR2 sequences are SGDLS and YYNGEE. For the CDR3, the DNA is TGTGCCAGCAGCGTCAGGTGGGGGGGCCTTGAAGAGACCCAGTACTTC. Translated: CASSVRWGGLEETQYF.

V usage is TRBV28 and J usage is TRBJ1-1; no reliable D call. The V gene's germline CDR1 is MDHEN and CDR2 SYDVKM. Trimming removed 3 bases from V and 4 bases from J, with 15 bases in between. The length of the CDR3 is 15 residues. The CDR3 is CASSLGAGFRTEAFF. The CDR3 DNA sequence: TGTGCCAGCAGTTTGGGTGCGGGGTTTCGCACTGAAGCTTTCTTT.

This clone was detected only once. This chain uses TRBV23-1 with TRBJ2-7, with TRBD2 matching over 8 bases. TRBV23-1 carries the ORF label, with uncertain function. V dropped 2 bases and J dropped 6; count of bases not matched to a gene: 18. The CDR3 has 18 residues. This CDR3 reads CASSQRYCPLAGNLEQYF. Here the CDR3 DNA reads TGCGCCAGCAGTCAACGCTATTGCCCCTTAGCGGGGAATCTCGAGCAGTACTTC.

This chain uses TRBV4-1 with TRBJ2-5; possible D gene TRBD2, 6 bases. This CDR3 comprises 15 residues. Per germline, CDR1 MGHRA and CDR2 YSYEKL. V shed 3 bases and J shed 1 base, with 12 bases lying between them. Written as DNA, the CDR3 is TGCGCCAGCAGCCAGATGGGGGGATCCCAAGAGACCCAGTACTTC. Translation gives CASSQMGGSQETQYF.

This clone has just a few counts. The J gene is TRBJ2-7, the V gene TRBV7-9; 7 nucleotides line up with TRBD1. With 10 bases clipped from V and 3 bases from J, the junction kept 3 bases outside the gene matches. This CDR3 comprises 11 residues. The germline gives CDR1 SEHNR, CDR2 FQNEAQ (reference sequence). The CDR3 DNA sequence: TGTGCCACCGGGGACAGCTACGAGCAGTACGTC. Translated, it gives CATGDSYEQYV.

The genes are TRBV18 and TRBJ1-6, with D maybe TRBD1 (6 bases). Germline V gives CDR1 KGHSH, CDR2 LQKENI. V lost 3 bases, J lost 7 bases, and 10 bases lay in between. The CDR3 contains 14 residues. CDR3 amino acids: CASSPSGANSPLHF. In DNA form, the CDR3 reads TGTGCCAGCTCACCCTCGGGGGCGAATTCACCCCTCCACTTT.

V is TRBV5-6 and J is TRBJ1-5; maybe TRBD1 (6 bases). Germline loops: CDR1 SGHDT, CDR2 YYEEEE. The CDR3 runs to 17 residues. Trimming shortened V by 0 bases and J by 0 bases, and 13 bases separated the two germline ends. This chain's CDR3 is CASSLAGQRISNQPQHF. The CDR3 region has the DNA TGTGCCAGCAGCTTGGCCGGACAGAGGATTAGCAATCAGCCCCAGCATTTT.

The chain is built from TRBV6-1 and TRBJ1-5; TRBD1 is a possible D gene (6 bases). Per the germline V gene, CDR1 is MNHNS and CDR2 is SASEGT. This CDR3 contains 14 residues. Trimming took 6 bases from V and 0 from J, leaving 9 bases between them. The DNA for the CDR3 is TGTGCCAGCAGGACAGGTCTTAGCAATCAGCCCCAGCATTTT. Translating it yields CASRTGLSNQPQHF.